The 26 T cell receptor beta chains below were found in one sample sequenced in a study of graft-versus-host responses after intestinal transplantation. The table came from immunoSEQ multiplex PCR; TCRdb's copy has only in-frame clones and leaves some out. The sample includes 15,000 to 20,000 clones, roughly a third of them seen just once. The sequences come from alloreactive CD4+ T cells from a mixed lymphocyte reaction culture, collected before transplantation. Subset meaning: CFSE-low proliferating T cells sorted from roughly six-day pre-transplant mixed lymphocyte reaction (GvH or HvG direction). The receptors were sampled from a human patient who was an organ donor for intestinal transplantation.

The CDR3 nucleotides read TGTGCCTGGAGACAAAAGGCAGATTTTACGCAGTATTTT. This encodes CAWRQKADFTQYF. This chain joins TRBV30 and TRBJ2-3; D is unresolved. This CDR3 has 13 amino acids. V shed 3 bases and J shed 8 bases, with 15 bases lying between them. The germline V gene encodes CDR1 GTSNPN and CDR2 SVGIG (reference sequence).

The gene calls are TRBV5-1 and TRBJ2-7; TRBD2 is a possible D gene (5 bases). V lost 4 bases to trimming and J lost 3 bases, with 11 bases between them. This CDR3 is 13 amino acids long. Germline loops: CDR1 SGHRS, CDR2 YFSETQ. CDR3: CASSPRGLYEQYF. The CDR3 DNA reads TGCGCCAGCAGCCCCCGGGGTCTCTACGAGCAGTACTTC.

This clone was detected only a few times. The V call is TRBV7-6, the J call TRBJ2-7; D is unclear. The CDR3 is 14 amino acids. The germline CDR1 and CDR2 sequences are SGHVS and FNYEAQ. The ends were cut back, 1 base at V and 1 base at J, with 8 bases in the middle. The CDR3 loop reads CASSLVPLSYEQYF. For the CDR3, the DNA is TGTGCCAGCAGCTTAGTGCCCTTATCCTACGAGCAGTACTTC.

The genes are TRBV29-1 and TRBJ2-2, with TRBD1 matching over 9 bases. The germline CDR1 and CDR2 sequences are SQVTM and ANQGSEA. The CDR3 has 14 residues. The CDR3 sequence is CSVTGGQDTGELFF. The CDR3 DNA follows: TGCAGTGTGACAGGGGGTCAAGACACCGGGGAGCTGTTTTTT.

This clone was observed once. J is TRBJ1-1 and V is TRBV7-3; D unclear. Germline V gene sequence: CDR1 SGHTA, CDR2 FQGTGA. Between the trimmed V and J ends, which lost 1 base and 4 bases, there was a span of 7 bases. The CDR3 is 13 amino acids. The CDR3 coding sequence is TGTGCCAGCAGCTTAAGGGGTGGCACTGAAGCTTTCTTT. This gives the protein CASSLRGGTEAFF.

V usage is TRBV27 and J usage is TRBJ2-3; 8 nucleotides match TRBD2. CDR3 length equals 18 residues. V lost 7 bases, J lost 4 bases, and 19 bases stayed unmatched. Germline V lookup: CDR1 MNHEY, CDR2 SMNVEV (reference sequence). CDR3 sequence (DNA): TGTGCCAGCACCACGCACGCCGGGGGACTAGTGGGGCCAGATACGCAGTATTTT. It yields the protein CASTTHAGGLVGPDTQYF.

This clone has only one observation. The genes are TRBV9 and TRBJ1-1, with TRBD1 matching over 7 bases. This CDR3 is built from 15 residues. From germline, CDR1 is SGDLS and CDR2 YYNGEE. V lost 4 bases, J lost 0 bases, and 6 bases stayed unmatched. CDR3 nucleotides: TGTGCCAGCAGCCCCCGGGACAGATTGAACACTGAAGCTTTCTTT. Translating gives CASSPRDRLNTEAFF.

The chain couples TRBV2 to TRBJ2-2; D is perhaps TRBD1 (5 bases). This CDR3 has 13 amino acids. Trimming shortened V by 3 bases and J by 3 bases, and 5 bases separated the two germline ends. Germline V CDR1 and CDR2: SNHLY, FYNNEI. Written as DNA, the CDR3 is TGTGCCAGCAGTGACAGGGACACCGGGGAGCTGTTTTTT. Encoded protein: CASSDRDTGELFF.

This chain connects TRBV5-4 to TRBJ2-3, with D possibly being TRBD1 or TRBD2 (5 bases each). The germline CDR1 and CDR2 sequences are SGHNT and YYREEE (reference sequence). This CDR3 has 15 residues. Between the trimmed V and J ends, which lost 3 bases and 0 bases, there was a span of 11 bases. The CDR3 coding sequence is TGTGCCAGCAGCTCGAGGGACGGGAGCACAGATACGCAGTATTTT. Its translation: CASSSRDGSTDTQYF.

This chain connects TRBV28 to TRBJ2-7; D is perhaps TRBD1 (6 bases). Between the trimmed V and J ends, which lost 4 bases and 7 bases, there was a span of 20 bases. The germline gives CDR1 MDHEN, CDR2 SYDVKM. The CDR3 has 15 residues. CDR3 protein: CASSSPQVGAREQYF. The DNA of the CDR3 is TGTGCCAGCAGTTCACCCCAGGTGGGGGCTAGAGAGCAGTACTTC. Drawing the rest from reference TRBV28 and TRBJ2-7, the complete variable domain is DVKVTQSSRYLVKRTGEKVFLECVQDMDHENMFWYRQDPGLGLRLIYFSYDVKMKEKGDIPEGYSVSREKKERFSLILESASTNQTSMYLCASSSPQVGAREQYFGPGTRLTVT.

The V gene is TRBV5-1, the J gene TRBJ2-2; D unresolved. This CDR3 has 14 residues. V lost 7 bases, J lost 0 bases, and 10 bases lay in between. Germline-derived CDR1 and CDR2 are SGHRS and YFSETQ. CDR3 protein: CASESEPNTGELFF. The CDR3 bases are TGCGCCAGCGAAAGCGAACCGAACACCGGGGAGCTGTTTTTT.

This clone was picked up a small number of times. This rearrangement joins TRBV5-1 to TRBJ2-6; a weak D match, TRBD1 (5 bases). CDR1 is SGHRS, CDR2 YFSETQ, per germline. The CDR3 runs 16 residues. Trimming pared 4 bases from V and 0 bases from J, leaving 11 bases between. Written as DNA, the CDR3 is TGCGCCAGCAGCCCCAGACAGCTCTCTGGGGCCAACGTCCTGACTTTC. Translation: CASSPRQLSGANVLTF.

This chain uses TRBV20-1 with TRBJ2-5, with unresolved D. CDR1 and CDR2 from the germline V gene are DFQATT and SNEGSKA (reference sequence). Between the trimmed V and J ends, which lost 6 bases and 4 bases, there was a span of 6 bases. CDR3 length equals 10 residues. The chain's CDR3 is CSAMTETQYF. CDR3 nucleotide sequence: TGCAGTGCAATGACAGAGACCCAGTACTTC.

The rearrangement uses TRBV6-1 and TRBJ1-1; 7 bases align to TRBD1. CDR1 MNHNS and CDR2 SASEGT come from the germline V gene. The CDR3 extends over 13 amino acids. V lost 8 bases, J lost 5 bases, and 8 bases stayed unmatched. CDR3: CASHRQGRTEAFF. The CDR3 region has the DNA TGTGCCAGCCATCGACAGGGTAGAACTGAAGCTTTCTTT.

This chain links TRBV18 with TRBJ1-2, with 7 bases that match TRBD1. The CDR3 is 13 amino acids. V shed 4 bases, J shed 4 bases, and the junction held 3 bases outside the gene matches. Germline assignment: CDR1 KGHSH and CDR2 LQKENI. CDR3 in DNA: TGTGCCAGCTCACTACAGGGGTCCTATGGCTACACCTTC. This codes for CASSLQGSYGYTF.

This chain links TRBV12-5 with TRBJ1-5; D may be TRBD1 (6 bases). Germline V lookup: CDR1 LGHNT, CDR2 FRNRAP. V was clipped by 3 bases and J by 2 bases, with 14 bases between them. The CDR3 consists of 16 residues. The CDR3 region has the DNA TGTGCTAGTGGTTTTGGTGGGGGCGGCGGCAATCAGCCCCAGCATTTT. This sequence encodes CASGFGGGGGNQPQHF.

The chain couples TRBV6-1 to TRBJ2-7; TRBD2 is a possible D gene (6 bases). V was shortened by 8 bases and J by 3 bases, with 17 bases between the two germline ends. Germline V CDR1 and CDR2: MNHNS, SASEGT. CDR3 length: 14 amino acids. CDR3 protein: CASSGTPLLYEQYF. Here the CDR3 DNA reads TGTGCCAGCTCCGGGACTCCTCTTCTCTACGAGCAGTACTTC.

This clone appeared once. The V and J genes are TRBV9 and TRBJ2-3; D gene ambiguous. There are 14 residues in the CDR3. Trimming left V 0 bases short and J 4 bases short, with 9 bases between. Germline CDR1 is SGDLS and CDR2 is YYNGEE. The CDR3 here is CASSVGPRADTQYF. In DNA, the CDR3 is TGTGCCAGCAGCGTAGGTCCGCGCGCAGATACGCAGTATTTT.

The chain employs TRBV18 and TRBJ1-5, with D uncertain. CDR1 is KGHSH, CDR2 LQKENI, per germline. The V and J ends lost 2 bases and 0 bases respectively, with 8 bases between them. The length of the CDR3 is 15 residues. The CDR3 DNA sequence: TGTGCCAGCTCACCAGACCCTTATAGCAATCAGCCCCAGCATTTT. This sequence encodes CASSPDPYSNQPQHF.

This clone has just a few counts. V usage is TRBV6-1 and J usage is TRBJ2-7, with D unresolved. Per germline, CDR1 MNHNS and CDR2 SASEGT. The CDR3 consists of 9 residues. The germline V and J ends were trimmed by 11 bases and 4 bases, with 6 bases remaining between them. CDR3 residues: CAAGYEQYF. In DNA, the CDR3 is TGTGCCGCCGGATACGAGCAGTACTTC.

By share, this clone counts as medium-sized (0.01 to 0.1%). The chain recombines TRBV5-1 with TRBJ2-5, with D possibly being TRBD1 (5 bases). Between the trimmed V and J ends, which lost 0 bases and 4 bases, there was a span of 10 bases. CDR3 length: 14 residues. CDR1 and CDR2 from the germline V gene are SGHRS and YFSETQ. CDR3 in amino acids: CASSLGREGETQYF. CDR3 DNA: TGCGCCAGCAGCTTGGGCAGGGAAGGAGAGACCCAGTACTTC.

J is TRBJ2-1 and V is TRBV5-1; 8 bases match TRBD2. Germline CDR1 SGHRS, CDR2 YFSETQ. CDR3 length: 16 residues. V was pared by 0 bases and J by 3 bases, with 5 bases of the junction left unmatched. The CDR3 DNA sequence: TGCGCCAGCAGCTTGGTTTTAGCGGGGCACTACAATGAGCAGTTCTTC. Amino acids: CASSLVLAGHYNEQFF. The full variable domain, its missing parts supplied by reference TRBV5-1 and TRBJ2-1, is KAGVTQTPRYLIKTRGQQVTLSCSPISGHRSVSWYQQTPGQGLQFLFEYFSETQRNKGNFPGRFSGRQFSNSRSEMNVSTLELGDSALYLCASSLVLAGHYNEQFFGPGTRLTVL.

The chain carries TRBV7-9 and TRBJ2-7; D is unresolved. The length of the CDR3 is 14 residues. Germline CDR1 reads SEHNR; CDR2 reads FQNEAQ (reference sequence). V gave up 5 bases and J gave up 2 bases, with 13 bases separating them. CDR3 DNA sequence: TGTGCCAGCAGCCGCACCTCCCTAGCCTACGAGCAGTACTTC. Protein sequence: CASSRTSLAYEQYF. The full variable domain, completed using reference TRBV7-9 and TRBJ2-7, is DTGVSQNPRHKITKRGQNVTFRCDPISEHNRLYWYRQTLGQGPEFLTYFQNEAQLEKSRLLSDRFSAERPKGSFSTLEIQRTEQGDSAMYLCASSRTSLAYEQYFGPGTRLTVT.

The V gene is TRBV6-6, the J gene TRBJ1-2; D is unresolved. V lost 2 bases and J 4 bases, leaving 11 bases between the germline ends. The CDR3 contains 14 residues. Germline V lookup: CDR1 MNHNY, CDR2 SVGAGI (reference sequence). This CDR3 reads CASSYARTGYGYTF. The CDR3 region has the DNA TGTGCCAGCAGTTACGCTCGAACCGGCTATGGCTACACCTTC.

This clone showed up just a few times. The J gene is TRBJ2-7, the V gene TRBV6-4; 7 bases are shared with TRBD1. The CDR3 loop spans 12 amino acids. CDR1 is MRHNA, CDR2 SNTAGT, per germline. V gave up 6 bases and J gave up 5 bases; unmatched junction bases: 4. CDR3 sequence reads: CASRATGDEQYF. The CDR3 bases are TGTGCCAGCAGAGCTACAGGGGACGAGCAGTACTTC.

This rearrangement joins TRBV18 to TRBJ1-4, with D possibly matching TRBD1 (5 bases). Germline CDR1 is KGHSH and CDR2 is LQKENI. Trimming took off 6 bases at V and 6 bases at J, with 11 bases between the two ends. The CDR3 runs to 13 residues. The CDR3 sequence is CASSARGDEKLFF. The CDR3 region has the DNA TGTGCCAGCTCCGCCCGGGGGGATGAAAAACTGTTTTTT. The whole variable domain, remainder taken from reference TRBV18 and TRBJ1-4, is NAGVMQNPRHLVRRRGQEARLRCSPMKGHSHVYWYRQLPEEGLKFMVYLQKENIIDESGMPKERFSAEFPKEGPSILRIQQVVRGDSAAYFCASSARGDEKLFFGSGTQLSVL.